The source of this T cell receptor beta chain is a study of blood T cells in healthy people across ages. PCR was performed a second time for about 7 to 12 cycles using a sample-barcoded 5' primer and a J-beta primer mix. TCRdb processed the 5' RACE reads anew with MiXCR; each CDR3 protein has one entry. The sample includes hundreds of thousands of distinct CDR3 sequences, around two fifths of them seen just once. Trimming left V 4 bases short and J 5 bases short, with 13 bases between. CDR1 and CDR2 (germline): MNHEY, SVGEGT. This CDR3 has 14 residues. The sequence was collected from a man aged 55 to 69 in good health. Sequencing was performed on blood. The genes are TRBV6-2 or TRBV6-3 and TRBJ2-3; D uncertain. Written as DNA, the CDR3 is TGTGCCAGCAGTTTCCCACTCCTGGGAGATACGCAGTATTTT. Translation: CASSFPLLGDTQYF.